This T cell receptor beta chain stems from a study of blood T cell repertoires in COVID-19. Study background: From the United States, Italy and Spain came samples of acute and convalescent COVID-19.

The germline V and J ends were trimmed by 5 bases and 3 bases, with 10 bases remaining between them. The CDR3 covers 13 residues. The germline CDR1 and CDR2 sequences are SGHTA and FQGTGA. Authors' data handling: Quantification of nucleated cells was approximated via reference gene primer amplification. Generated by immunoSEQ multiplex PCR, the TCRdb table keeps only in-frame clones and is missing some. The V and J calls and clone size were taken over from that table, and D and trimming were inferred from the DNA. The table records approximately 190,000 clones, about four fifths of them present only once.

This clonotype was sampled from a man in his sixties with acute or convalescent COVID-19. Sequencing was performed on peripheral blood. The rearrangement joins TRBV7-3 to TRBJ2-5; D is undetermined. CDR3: CASSLGVEETQYF. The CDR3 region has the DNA TGTGCCAGCAGCCTCGGTGTGGAAGAGACCCAGTACTTC. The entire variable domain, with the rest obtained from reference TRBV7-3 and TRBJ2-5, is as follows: GAGVSQTPSNKVTEKGKYVELRCDPISGHTALYWYRQSLGQGPEFLIYFQGTGAADDSGLPNDRFFAVRPEGSVSTLKIQRTERGDSAVYLCASSLGVEETQYFGPGTRLLVL.